A single sample is the source of the 10 T cell receptor beta chains below, sequenced in a study of blood T cell repertoires in COVID-19. The table came from immunoSEQ multiplex PCR; TCRdb's copy has only in-frame clones and leaves some out. The sample comprises about 390,000 clones, 80% to 90% of which are singletons, and 2% to 2.5% rests with the top ten. The specimen sequenced was peripheral blood. The receptors originated from a woman aged 55-70 years with COVID-19, enrolled during active disease.

The chain couples TRBV18 to TRBJ2-3, with TRBD2 matching 7 bases. Unmatched junction bases numbered 4, after V lost 2 bases and J lost 2 bases. Germline values: CDR1 KGHSH, CDR2 LQKENI. The CDR3 totals 15 residues. The CDR3: CASSPGSGVTDTQYF. CDR3 sequence (DNA): TGTGCCAGCTCACCAGGGAGCGGGGTCACAGATACGCAGTATTTT.

The chain uses TRBV27 and TRBJ1-4; 10 bases line up with TRBD1. The junction had 8 bases not matched to a gene; V was cut back by 5 bases and J by 8 bases. Per the germline V gene, CDR1 is MNHEY and CDR2 is SMNVEV (reference sequence). This CDR3 has 15 amino acids. CDR3 residues: CASSRSGTGVEKLFF. The DNA for the CDR3 is TGTGCCAGCAGTCGCTCCGGGACAGGGGTCGAAAAACTGTTTTTT.

This rearrangement joins TRBV2 to TRBJ2-7, with 10 bases fitting TRBD1. This CDR3 is built from 14 residues. V gave up 4 bases and J gave up 2 bases; unmatched junction bases: 2. Germline CDR1 is SNHLY and CDR2 is FYNNEI. DNA for the CDR3: TGTGCCAGCAGTGGAGGGACAGGGGCCTACGAGCAGTACTTC. This translates into CASSGGTGAYEQYF.

This chain links TRBV10-3 with TRBJ2-2; D may be TRBD1 (6 bases). Germline V gives CDR1 ENHRY, CDR2 SYGVKD. V gave up 10 bases and J gave up 2 bases, with 17 bases separating them. CDR3 length: 15 residues. CDR3 sequence: CATRLDSSNTGELFF. The CDR3 DNA reads as TGTGCCACCAGACTGGACAGCTCCAACACCGGGGAGCTGTTTTTT.

This CDR3 reads CASSQLAGSYEQYF. DNA of the CDR3: TGCGCCAGCAGCCAGTTAGCGGGGAGCTACGAGCAGTACTTC. This chain uses TRBV4-1 with TRBJ2-7; 8 nucleotides align to TRBD2. The germline V gene encodes CDR1 MGHRA and CDR2 YSYEKL. The CDR3 contains 14 residues. The V gene end was trimmed by 3 bases and the J gene end by 3 bases; junction bases not matched to a gene: 4.

CDR3 protein: CASSPGQVGRPQHF. CDR3 sequence (DNA): TGTGCCAGCAGCCCCGGACAGGTCGGGCGGCCCCAGCATTTT. The rearrangement links TRBV6-6 to TRBJ1-5, with TRBD1 matching over 7 bases. CDR1 is MNHNY, CDR2 SVGAGI, per germline (reference sequence). The ends lost 6 bases at V and 9 bases at J; junction bases unmatched: 11. The CDR3 runs 14 residues.

The chain couples TRBV7-6 to TRBJ2-7, with 7 bases aligning to TRBD1. The CDR3 is made up of 16 amino acids. V gave up 2 bases and J gave up 5 bases; unmatched junction bases: 12. Germline V CDR1 and CDR2: SGHVS, FNYEAQ. The CDR3 reads CASSLRPDRVIHEQYF. The CDR3 coding sequence is TGTGCCAGCAGCTTAAGGCCCGACAGGGTAATACACGAGCAGTACTTC.

Of note for this clone: At one end, the junction sequence differs from germline, possibly due to a read error. V gene TRBV13 combines with J gene TRBJ1-1; 7 positions agree with TRBD1. Germline values: CDR1 PRHDT, CDR2 FYEKMQ (reference sequence). This CDR3 comprises 15 residues. The CDR3 sequence: CASSVGTAGDTEAFF. For the CDR3, the DNA is TGTGCCAGCAGCGTAGGGACAGCCGGCGACACTGAAGCTTTCTTT.

This chain connects TRBV19 to TRBJ1-1; D remains ambiguous. V was trimmed by 5 bases and J by 0 bases, leaving 10 bases between them. CDR3 length: 14 residues. Per germline, CDR1 LNHDA and CDR2 SQIVND (reference sequence). The CDR3 DNA reads TGTGCCAGTAGTTTTGGCAGTCTGAACACTGAAGCTTTCTTT. Translating it yields CASSFGSLNTEAFF.

V usage is TRBV7-2 and J usage is TRBJ1-6; 7 bases align to TRBD1. Germline-derived CDR1 and CDR2 are SGHTA and FQGNSA. V lost 4 bases to trimming and J lost 7 bases; unmatched junction nucleotides: 7. CDR3 length equals 15 residues. This CDR3 is CASSYEGAGNSPLHF. DNA for the CDR3: TGTGCCAGCAGCTACGAGGGGGCTGGCAATTCACCCCTCCACTTT.